The rows below give T cell receptor beta chains drawn from one sample of a study of T cells after posttransplantation cyclophosphamide. This table comes from immunoSEQ multiplex PCR, and its TCRdb copy is limited to in-frame clones, with some not included. The sample holds approximately 5,000 clones; 73% are singletons and the top ten take about half. The sequencing here drew on PBMCs, taken 321 days after allogeneic stem cell transplant with calcineurin inhibitor and methotrexate. Receptors originate from a female patient aged 50-65 years who received an allogeneic stem cell transplant from an unrelated donor, was CMV-positive, and had acute and chronic GVHD. Some T cells may be provided by the graft donor. Each CDR3 is given with its conserved first and last residue. Each record gives: D gene, J gene, V gene, clone size, CDR3 protein, CDR3 DNA. The D gene is left open where the match is weak. Some rows mark clone size as missing; the rest say once, few, many or name a class of expanded clone.

>.|TRBJ1-1|TRBV19|.
CASSIAENTEAFF
TGTGCCAGTAGTATCGCAGAGAACACTGAAGCTTTCTTT
>TRBD1|TRBJ2-7|TRBV13|.
CASSYSRIGTGGYEQYF
TGTGCCAGCAGTTACTCTAGGATCGGGACAGGGGGCTACGAGCAGTACTTC
>TRBD1|TRBJ2-7|TRBV5-1|few
CASSLGQGYDEQYF
TGCGCCAGCAGCTTGGGACAGGGTTACGACGAGCAGTACTTC
>TRBD2|TRBJ2-1|TRBV29-1|.
CSVEGSGIAGDEQFF
TGCAGCGTTGAGGGGAGCGGGATCGCGGGCGATGAGCAGTTCTTC
>TRBD1|TRBJ1-2|TRBV7-2|.
CASSLVLSTGGSMGYTF
TGTGCCAGCAGCTTAGTCCTAAGCACAGGGGGCTCGATGGGCTACACCTTC
>TRBD1|TRBJ2-5|TRBV5-1|.
CASSPQGAGETQYF
TGCGCCAGCAGCCCACAGGGGGCCGGGGAGACCCAGTACTTC
>.|TRBJ1-2|TRBV30|few
CAWSRQVDGYTF
TGTGCCTGGAGCCGCCAGGTGGATGGCTACACCTTC
>.|TRBJ1-1|TRBV9|.
CASSLGGGGTEAFF
TGTGCCAGCAGTTTGGGCGGGGGCGGCACTGAAGCTTTCTTT
>.|TRBJ1-2|TRBV28|.
CASSSLNYGYTF
TGTGCCAGCAGTTCCTTGAACTATGGCTACACCTTC
>.|TRBJ1-4|TRBV5-1|once
CASSLTETNEKLFF
TGCGCCAGCAGCTTAACAGAAACTAATGAAAAACTGTTTTTT
>TRBD2|TRBJ2-7|TRBV28|.
CASSVIRVAGSDEQYF
TGTGCCAGCAGTGTCATTCGGGTAGCGGGTTCGGACGAGCAGTACTTC
>.|TRBJ2-7|TRBV7-8|.
CASSSPGGLHEQYF
TGTGCCAGCAGCTCCCCCGGGGGGCTCCACGAGCAGTACTTC
>.|TRBJ2-3|TRBV15|.
CATSIGQLDTQYF
TGTGCCACCAGCATCGGACAGTTAGATACGCAGTATTTT
>.|TRBJ1-1|TRBV5-1|.
CASRDTESEAFF
TGCGCCAGCAGAGATACTGAATCTGAAGCTTTCTTT
>.|TRBJ2-1|TRBV11-2|.
CASSFSSGSYNEQFF
TGTGCCAGCAGCTTCAGTAGCGGCTCATACAATGAGCAGTTCTTC
>.|TRBJ2-5|TRBV7-9|.
CASSLEANTKETQYF
TGTGCCAGCAGCTTAGAGGCCAACACTAAAGAGACCCAGTACTTC
>.|TRBJ2-3|TRBV6-1|.
CASSEAISITYYRGRTDTQYF
TGTGCCAGCAGTGAAGCGATCTCGATTACTTACTATCGGGGAAGGACAGATACGCAGTATTTT
>.|TRBJ1-1|TRBV6-1|.
CASRDSYFNTEAFF
TGTGCCAGCAGAGACAGCTATTTTAACACTGAAGCTTTCTTT
>TRBD1|TRBJ2-5|TRBV11-2|.
CASSVTGVQGETQYF
TGTGCCAGCAGCGTTACAGGGGTCCAGGGAGAGACCCAGTACTTC
>TRBD1|TRBJ2-5|TRBV18|.
CATGGETQYF
TGTGCCACAGGGGGTGAGACCCAGTACTTC
>TRBD1|TRBJ2-3|TRBV5-1|.
CASSGQGAVDTQYF
TGCGCCAGCAGCGGACAGGGGGCGGTAGATACGCAGTATTTT
>TRBD1|TRBJ1-2|TRBV7-2|.
CASSWRDRGLRSYTF
TGTGCCAGCAGCTGGCGGGACAGGGGCCTCAGGAGCTACACCTTC
>.|TRBJ2-7|TRBV6-5|.
CASSYLPEGPYEQYF
TGTGCCAGCAGTTATCTTCCGGAGGGCCCCTACGAGCAGTACTTC
>TRBD1|TRBJ1-2|TRBV6-5|.
CASSDRGRDYGYTF
TGTGCCAGCAGCGACAGGGGGCGCGACTATGGCTACACCTTC
>.|TRBJ2-7|TRBV2|.
CASSVAGLPTEQYF
TGTGCCAGCAGTGTTGCGGGACTCCCTACCGAGCAGTACTTC
>.|TRBJ2-1|TRBV7-8|once
CASSRLPGQYNEQFF
TGTGCCAGCAGCCGCTTACCGGGTCAATACAATGAGCAGTTCTTC
>.|TRBJ1-1|TRBV7-9|.
CASSFQGNTEAFF
TGTGCCAGCAGCTTTCAGGGGAACACTGAAGCTTTCTTT
>.|TRBJ2-3|TRBV7-6|once
CASRSSSTDTQYF
TGTGCCAGCAGGTCCTCTAGCACAGATACGCAGTATTTT
>.|TRBJ1-1|TRBV30|.
CAWTGGFGAEAFF
TGTGCCTGGACTGGCGGGTTTGGTGCAGAAGCTTTCTTT
>.|TRBJ1-6|TRBV7-8|.
CASSLVRNSPLHF
TGTGCCAGCAGCTTAGTCAGGAATTCACCCCTCCACTTT
>TRBD2|TRBJ2-7|TRBV11-3|.
CASSSGNYEQYF
TGTGCCAGCAGTAGCGGGAACTACGAGCAGTACTTC
>TRBD2|TRBJ2-7|TRBV4-1|.
CASSQDKAGGLEQYF
TGCGCCAGCAGCCAAGATAAAGCGGGAGGGCTCGAGCAGTACTTC
>.|TRBJ1-3|TRBV29-1|.
CSVEEGLGNTIYF
TGCAGCGTTGAGGAGGGCCTTGGAAACACCATATATTTT
>.|TRBJ1-6|TRBV7-9|.
CASSFDSYSPLHF
TGTGCCAGCAGCTTCGACAGTTATTCACCCCTCCACTTT
>.|TRBJ1-6|TRBV4-1|once
CASSPPRAGEKSSPLHF
TGCGCCAGCAGCCCCCCTCGGGCTGGGGAGAAAAGTTCACCCCTCCACTTT
>.|TRBJ2-1|TRBV6-5|.
CASSYGGSYNEQFF
TGTGCCAGCAGTTACGGCGGATCTTACAATGAGCAGTTCTTC
>TRBD1|TRBJ1-2|TRBV5-4|.
CASSGMDRASPNYGYTF
TGTGCCAGCAGCGGGATGGACAGGGCATCTCCTAACTATGGCTACACCTTC
>.|TRBJ1-3|TRBV18|.
CASSPTGFRNTIYF
TGTGCCAGCTCACCGACAGGTTTTAGAAACACCATATATTTT
>TRBD1|TRBJ2-7|TRBV7-6|.
CASSLEDRAGYEQYF
TGTGCCAGCAGCTTAGAGGACAGGGCCGGCTACGAGCAGTACTTC
>.|TRBJ1-2|TRBV7-9|.
CASSPGGGHPNYGYTF
TGTGCCAGCAGCCCCGGGGGGGGACACCCCAACTATGGCTACACCTTC
>.|TRBJ2-3|TRBV4-2|.
CASSQVVASTDTQYF
TGTGCCAGCAGCCAGGTCGTGGCTAGCACAGATACGCAGTATTTT
>TRBD1|TRBJ1-2|TRBV4-2|.
CASSQDLRTGVNYGYTF
TGTGCCAGCAGCCAAGATCTCCGGACAGGGGTCAACTATGGCTACACCTTC
>.|TRBJ1-1|TRBV19|once
CASTSTFYREGSAEAFF
TGTGCCAGTACCTCCACGTTCTACCGGGAAGGTAGCGCTGAAGCTTTCTTT
>TRBD2|TRBJ2-7|TRBV18|.
CASSPAGGNYEQYF
TGTGCCAGCTCCCCAGCGGGGGGTAACTACGAGCAGTACTTC
>.|TRBJ1-1|TRBV6-5|.
CASRQGTEAFF
TGTGCCAGCAGACAGGGCACTGAAGCTTTCTTT
>.|TRBJ1-2|TRBV18|.
CASSPPTEPNYGYTF
TGTGCCAGCTCACCACCAACAGAGCCTAACTATGGCTACACCTTC
>TRBD2|TRBJ2-7|TRBV7-2|.
CASSLGTSGYF
TGTGCCAGCAGCTTGGGGACTAGCGGTTACTTC
>TRBD2|TRBJ2-5|TRBV6-1|.
CASSWMGLAGETQYF
TGTGCCAGCAGCTGGATGGGACTAGCGGGGGAGACCCAGTACTTC
>TRBD2|TRBJ2-1|TRBV25-1|.
CASSPLGGDMYEQFF
TGTGCCAGCAGCCCCTTGGGGGGGGATATGTATGAGCAGTTCTTC
>TRBD1|TRBJ2-7|TRBV5-4|.
CASSSHDRVEQYF
TGTGCCAGCAGCTCACACGACAGGGTCGAGCAGTACTTC
>TRBD2|TRBJ2-3|TRBV4-2|once
CASSRGTSSTDTQYF
TGTGCCAGCAGCCGGGGGACTAGCAGCACAGATACGCAGTATTTT
>.|TRBJ2-7|TRBV27|.
CASRSRSYEQYF
TGTGCCAGCAGATCCCGGTCCTACGAGCAGTACTTC
>TRBD2|TRBJ2-5|TRBV15|.
CATSRVGGYSGRQETQYF
TGTGCCACCAGCAGAGTTGGGGGCTACAGCGGGAGACAAGAGACCCAGTACTTC
>TRBD1|TRBJ1-1|TRBV7-9|.
CASSLAEVGQLEAFF
TGTGCCAGCAGCTTAGCGGAGGTGGGACAGTTAGAAGCTTTCTTT
>.|TRBJ1-6|TRBV13|.
CASSRRTADNSPLHF
TGTGCCAGCAGCCGTCGGACAGCAGATAATTCACCCCTCCACTTT
>.|TRBJ1-2|TRBV5-8|.
CASSDRTDRNYGYTF
TGTGCCAGCAGCGACCGGACAGACCGTAACTATGGCTACACCTTC
>.|TRBJ2-1|TRBV28|medium-sized
CASSSSGTYNEQFF
TGTGCCAGCAGTTCGTCCGGGACTTACAATGAGCAGTTCTTC
>.|TRBJ2-7|TRBV6-5|once
CASSEVGTPYEQYF
TGTGCCAGCAGTGAAGTAGGGACTCCCTACGAGCAGTACTTC
>TRBD2|TRBJ2-7|TRBV5-1|.
CASSLGLAGAYEQYF
TGCGCCAGCAGCTTGGGACTAGCGGGGGCCTACGAGCAGTACTTC